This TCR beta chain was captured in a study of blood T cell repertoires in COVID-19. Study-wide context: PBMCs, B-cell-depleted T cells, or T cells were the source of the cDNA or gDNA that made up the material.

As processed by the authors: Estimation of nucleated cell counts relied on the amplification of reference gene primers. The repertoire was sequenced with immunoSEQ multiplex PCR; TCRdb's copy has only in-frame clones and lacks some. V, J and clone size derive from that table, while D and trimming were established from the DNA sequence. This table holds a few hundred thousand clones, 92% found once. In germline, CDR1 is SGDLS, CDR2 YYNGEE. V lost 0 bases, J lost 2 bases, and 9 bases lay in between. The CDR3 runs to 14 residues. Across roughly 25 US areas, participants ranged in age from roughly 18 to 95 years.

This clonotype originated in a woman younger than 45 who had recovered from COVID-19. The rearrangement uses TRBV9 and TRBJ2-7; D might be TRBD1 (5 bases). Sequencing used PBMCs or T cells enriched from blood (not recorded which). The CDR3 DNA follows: TGTGCCAGCAGCGTAGGCAGGGTACCCTACGAGCAGTACTTC. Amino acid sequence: CASSVGRVPYEQYF.